What follows are 29 T cell receptor beta chains derived from one specimen sequenced in a study of blood T cell repertoires in COVID-19. Assay used: immunoSEQ multiplex PCR; TCRdb lists only in-frame clones, some missing. The sample contains 120,000 or so clones, around three quarters of which appear only once. The sequencing sample was made of peripheral blood. The receptor set was obtained from a man aged 40-55 years with active or convalescent COVID-19.

This clone appeared a few times. The rearrangement uses TRBV9 and TRBJ2-5; D unresolved. Germline V lookup: CDR1 SGDLS, CDR2 YYNGEE. V was trimmed by 0 bases and J by 0 bases, leaving 9 bases between them. The CDR3 spans 15 residues. CDR3 nucleotides: TGTGCCAGCAGCGTAGCGGCCGGGTACCAAGAGACCCAGTACTTC. Protein: CASSVAAGYQETQYF.

The rearrangement links TRBV11-2 to TRBJ1-4; D perhaps matches TRBD1 (5 bases). V lost 5 bases and J lost 7, with 14 bases in between. This CDR3 comprises 14 residues. The germline V gene encodes CDR1 SGHAT and CDR2 FQNNGV. DNA for the CDR3: TGTGCCAGCAGCCTCCAAGGGGTATCTGAAAAACTGTTTTTT. Protein sequence: CASSLQGVSEKLFF.

The V gene is TRBV24-1, the J gene TRBJ2-5; 8 bases are shared with TRBD2. V was clipped by 5 bases and J by 4 bases; unmatched bases: 11. CDR1 and CDR2 (germline): KGHDR, SFDVKD. The CDR3 has 16 residues. Here the CDR3 reads CATSAPEGTRGETQYF. The CDR3 DNA is TGTGCCACCAGTGCCCCAGAGGGGACTAGGGGAGAGACCCAGTACTTC.

This chain joins TRBV6-5 and TRBJ1-6; D not certain. The CDR3 consists of 14 residues. V lost 5 bases, J lost 10 bases, and 15 bases lay in between. The germline CDR1 and CDR2 sequences are MNHEY and SVGAGI. The CDR3 is CASSRTLSLSPLHF. The CDR3 DNA reads as TGTGCCAGCAGTCGGACTTTAAGTCTCTCACCCCTCCACTTT.

The chain combines TRBV30 with TRBJ1-1; 7 nucleotides align to TRBD1. Trimming at V came to 5 bases and at J to 8 bases, leaving 5 bases not matched to a gene. The CDR3 extends over 11 amino acids. Germline CDR1 and CDR2: GTSNPN and SVGIG (reference sequence). CDR3 region: CAWSQGSEAFF. CDR3 in DNA: TGTGCCTGGTCACAGGGGTCAGAAGCTTTCTTT.

This clone was seen just once. The chain couples TRBV12-3 or TRBV12-4 to TRBJ2-7; maybe TRBD1 (5 bases). This CDR3 is built from 12 residues. V was clipped by 5 bases and J by 3 bases, with 8 bases between them. The CDR3 nucleotides read TGTGCCAGCAGTCGACAGAACTACGAGCAGTACTTC. Residues: CASSRQNYEQYF.

The chain carries TRBV7-9 and TRBJ2-3, with 9 nucleotides matching TRBD1. This CDR3 is built from 15 residues. The trim removed 1 base at V and 4 bases at J, leaving 3 bases unmatched. The germline V gene encodes CDR1 SEHNR and CDR2 FQNEAQ (reference sequence). This CDR3 is CASSLVGTGPDTQYF. As DNA, the CDR3 is TGTGCCAGCAGCTTAGTCGGGACAGGGCCAGATACGCAGTATTTT.

This chain links TRBV11-3 with TRBJ2-1; 7 nucleotides agree with TRBD1. Germline lookup yields CDR1 SGHNT and CDR2 YENEEA. V shed 4 bases and J 8 bases; nucleotides not matched to a gene: 8. CDR3 size: 14 residues. CDR3 in amino acids: CASSWGTGADEQFF. The CDR3 DNA is TGTGCCAGCAGCTGGGGAACAGGGGCCGATGAGCAGTTCTTC.

The genes are TRBV5-4 and TRBJ2-7; 7 bases align to TRBD1. After removal of 4 bases from V and 1 base from J, the junction contained 11 bases not matched to a gene. The CDR3 contains 16 residues. Germline V lookup: CDR1 SGHNT, CDR2 YYREEE (reference sequence). The CDR3 sequence: CASSPGTVKTSYEQYF. CDR3 DNA sequence: TGTGCCAGCAGCCCCGGGACAGTTAAAACATCCTACGAGCAGTACTTC. Variable domain in full (rest from reference TRBV5-4 and TRBJ2-7): ETGVTQSPTHLIKTRGQQVTLRCSSQSGHNTVSWYQQALGQGPQFIFQYYREEENGRGNFPPRFSGLQFPNYSSELNVNALELDDSALYLCASSPGTVKTSYEQYFGPGTRLTVT.

The CDR3, as DNA: TGTGCCAGCAGCGGGGGAATGGGGGCGAACACTGAAGCTTTCTTT. This codes for CASSGGMGANTEAFF. The chain carries TRBV5-4 and TRBJ1-1, with D tentatively TRBD1 (6 bases). Trimming removed 4 bases from V and 1 base from J, with 14 bases in between. The CDR3 spans 15 residues. CDR1 and CDR2 (germline): SGHNT, YYREEE (reference sequence).

The chain has TRBV19 and TRBJ1-3; D not resolved. The V gene's germline CDR1 is LNHDA and CDR2 SQIVND (reference sequence). The CDR3 is 16 residues long. V was pared by 3 bases and J by 4 bases, with 16 bases between. The CDR3 is CASSIPLGATGNTIYF. CDR3 in DNA: TGTGCCAGTAGTATCCCCCTGGGAGCCACCGGAAACACCATATATTTT.

This clone was seen more than once but under ten times. J is TRBJ2-5 and V is TRBV5-1; TRBD2 is a possible D gene (7 bases). Trimming removed 5 bases from V and 5 bases from J, with 19 bases in between. The CDR3 is 15 residues long. Germline V gene data show CDR1 as SGHRS and CDR2 as YFSETQ. CDR3 in amino acids: CASRVLTGRVETQYF. The CDR3 nucleotides are TGCGCCAGCAGGGTGTTAACAGGGAGGGTGGAGACCCAGTACTTC.

Concerning this clone: The sample contains more than one DNA sequence encoding this CDR3. The genes are TRBV27 and TRBJ2-7; the D gene is possibly TRBD2 (5 bases). Trimming left V 3 bases short and J 1 base short, with 7 bases between. The CDR3 has 13 amino acids. Germline loops: CDR1 MNHEY, CDR2 SMNVEV (reference sequence). CDR3 residues: CASSFRGSYEQYF. CDR3 bases: TGTGCCAGCAGTTTTCGGGGTTCCTACGAGCAGTACTTC.

This sequence joins TRBV11-2 and TRBJ2-7; the match to TRBD2 covers 9 bases. Germline V gene data show CDR1 as SGHAT and CDR2 as FQNNGV. Germline trimming cut 2 bases from V and 5 bases from J; bases unmatched to any gene: 7. The CDR3 covers 15 residues. The CDR3 DNA sequence: TGTGCCAGCAGCTTATGGGGCGGGAGGGCAAACGAGCAGTACTTC. Its translation is CASSLWGGRANEQYF.

The chain couples TRBV19 to TRBJ1-5; a weak D match, TRBD1 (5 bases). The germline V gene encodes CDR1 LNHDA and CDR2 SQIVND (reference sequence). V lost 7 bases and J 1 base, leaving 11 bases between the germline ends. This CDR3 is 14 amino acids long. CDR3 residues: CASNLGVSNQPQHF. In DNA form, the CDR3 reads TGTGCCAGTAATCTAGGGGTGAGCAATCAGCCCCAGCATTTT.

The V call is TRBV5-1, the J call TRBJ2-7, with 10 bases lining up with TRBD2. Trimming cost V 4 bases and J 5 bases; bases outside gene matches: 6. Germline CDR1 SGHRS, CDR2 YFSETQ. The CDR3 has 14 amino acids. CDR3 residues: CASSLSGRAHEQYF. DNA of the CDR3: TGCGCCAGCAGCCTAAGCGGGAGGGCCCACGAGCAGTACTTC.

This chain uses TRBV5-1 with TRBJ2-1; TRBD2 matches at 8 bases. Germline CDR1 and CDR2: SGHRS and YFSETQ. There are 15 residues in the CDR3. Trimming cost V 0 bases and J 7 bases; bases outside gene matches: 6. The CDR3 DNA sequence: TGCGCCAGCAGCTTGGGAACGGGGGGGCCAAATGAGCAGTTCTTC. Amino acid sequence: CASSLGTGGPNEQFF.

About this clone: Germline is not matched at one junction end, which may reflect a read error. This chain connects TRBV20-1 to TRBJ1-1, with TRBD1 identical over 10 bases. The CDR3 has 12 amino acids. CDR1 is DFQATT, CDR2 SNEGSKA, per germline (reference sequence). This chain's CDR3 is CSASLGTGASSF. CDR3 sequence (DNA): TGCAGTGCTAGTTTAGGGACAGGGGCCTCTTCGTTT.

The chain is built from TRBV19 and TRBJ1-1, with D maybe TRBD1 (6 bases). Deletions cut 7 bases from V and 7 bases from J, with 19 bases between. The V gene's germline CDR1 is LNHDA and CDR2 SQIVND (reference sequence). This CDR3 region has 14 residues. The CDR3 bases are TGTGCCAGTACCTCAAGGGGGGGCGGGGATGAAGCTTTCTTT. It translates to CASTSRGGGDEAFF. The full variable domain, rest sourced from reference TRBV19 and TRBJ1-1, is DGGITQSPKYLFRKEGQNVTLSCEQNLNHDAMYWYRQDPGQGLRLIYYSQIVNDFQKGDIAEGYSVSREKKESFPLTVTSAQKNPTAFYLCASTSRGGGDEAFFGQGTRLTVV.

V usage is TRBV19 and J usage is TRBJ1-1; perhaps TRBD1 as D (5 bases). V shed 4 bases and J shed 2 bases, with 17 bases lying between them. The CDR3 contains 16 residues. Germline V CDR1 and CDR2: LNHDA, SQIVND (reference sequence). The CDR3 region has the DNA TGTGCCAGTAGTAGACGGGGGGATAGGGAAAACACTGAAGCTTTCTTT. Amino acids: CASSRRGDRENTEAFF.

The rearrangement joins TRBV11-2 to TRBJ2-3; unclear D gene. The ends were cut back, 6 bases at V and 1 base at J, with 14 bases in the middle. CDR1 and CDR2 from the germline V gene are SGHAT and FQNNGV. The CDR3 loop spans 15 amino acids. This chain's CDR3 is CASRNGLSGTDTQYF. CDR3 DNA sequence: TGTGCCAGCAGAAATGGCCTGTCCGGCACAGATACGCAGTATTTT.

The sample holds one count of this clone. This chain joins TRBV29-1 and TRBJ2-7; 7 positions match TRBD2. The junction had 8 bases not matched to a gene; V was cut back by 3 bases and J by 6 bases. CDR1 SQVTM and CDR2 ANQGSEA come from the germline V gene. This CDR3 has 13 amino acids. DNA for the CDR3: TGCAGCGTTGATGTCGCGGGAGCCCTCGAGCAGTACTTC. As protein: CSVDVAGALEQYF.

The chain couples TRBV11-2 to TRBJ2-3; 7 bases fit TRBD2. The CDR3 length is 16 residues. V dropped 5 bases and J dropped 2; count of bases not matched to a gene: 10. Germline V gives CDR1 SGHAT, CDR2 FQNNGV. The CDR3 here is CASSQRASGFTDTQYF. Here the CDR3 DNA reads TGTGCCAGCAGCCAGAGGGCTAGCGGATTCACAGATACGCAGTATTTT.

J is TRBJ1-3 and V is TRBV5-1, with D hard to call. Germline V lookup: CDR1 SGHRS, CDR2 YFSETQ. This CDR3 region has 13 residues. Trimming stripped 2 bases from V and 3 bases from J, with 6 bases between. The CDR3 sequence: CASSFPGGNTIYF. CDR3 DNA sequence: TGCGCCAGCAGCTTCCCGGGTGGAAACACCATATATTTT.

Of note for this clone: Compared with germline, one end of the junction differs, possibly owing to a read error. The chain uses TRBV7-2 and TRBJ2-1; possibly TRBD2 for D (5 bases). CDR3 length: 16 amino acids. Germline-derived CDR1 and CDR2 are SGHTA and FQGNSA. The CDR3: CANSPDTSGLYNEQFF. The CDR3 nucleotides are TGTGCCAACAGCCCAGACACCTCTGGACTTTACAATGAGCAGTTCTTC.

This chain uses TRBV2 with TRBJ2-3, with D hard to call. This CDR3 contains 15 residues. Trimming left V 8 bases short and J 0 bases short, with 15 bases between. Germline V CDR1 and CDR2: SNHLY, FYNNEI. The CDR3 protein is CASQPRPTSTDTQYF. The CDR3 nucleotides read TGTGCCAGCCAACCCAGGCCTACTAGCACAGATACGCAGTATTTT.

The chain joins TRBV9 to TRBJ1-5; D not certain. This CDR3 spans 14 amino acids. Per the germline V gene, CDR1 is SGDLS and CDR2 is YYNGEE. V lost 0 bases, J lost 1 base, and 5 bases lay in between. Written as DNA, the CDR3 is TGTGCCAGCAGCGTAGATCCGAGCAATCAGCCCCAGCATTTT. Its translation: CASSVDPSNQPQHF.

The chain combines TRBV1 with TRBJ1-2; the listed D gene, TRBD1, was not tested against the DNA. TRBV1 is a pseudogene locus. The CDR3 runs to 16 residues. The CDR3 DNA follows: TGCACCAGCAGCCCCAACGGGCCGACAGGGAACTATGGCTACACCTTC. Protein: CTSSPNGPTGNYGYTF.

The J gene is TRBJ2-2, the V gene TRBV10-1; D is unclear. Germline V lookup: CDR1 WNHNN, CDR2 SYGVQD (reference sequence). The CDR3 has 13 residues. Between the trimmed V and J ends, which lost 6 bases and 0 bases, there was a span of 5 bases. For the CDR3, the DNA is TGCGCCAGCAGAATTACGAACACCGGGGAGCTGTTTTTT. Translated, it gives CASRITNTGELFF.